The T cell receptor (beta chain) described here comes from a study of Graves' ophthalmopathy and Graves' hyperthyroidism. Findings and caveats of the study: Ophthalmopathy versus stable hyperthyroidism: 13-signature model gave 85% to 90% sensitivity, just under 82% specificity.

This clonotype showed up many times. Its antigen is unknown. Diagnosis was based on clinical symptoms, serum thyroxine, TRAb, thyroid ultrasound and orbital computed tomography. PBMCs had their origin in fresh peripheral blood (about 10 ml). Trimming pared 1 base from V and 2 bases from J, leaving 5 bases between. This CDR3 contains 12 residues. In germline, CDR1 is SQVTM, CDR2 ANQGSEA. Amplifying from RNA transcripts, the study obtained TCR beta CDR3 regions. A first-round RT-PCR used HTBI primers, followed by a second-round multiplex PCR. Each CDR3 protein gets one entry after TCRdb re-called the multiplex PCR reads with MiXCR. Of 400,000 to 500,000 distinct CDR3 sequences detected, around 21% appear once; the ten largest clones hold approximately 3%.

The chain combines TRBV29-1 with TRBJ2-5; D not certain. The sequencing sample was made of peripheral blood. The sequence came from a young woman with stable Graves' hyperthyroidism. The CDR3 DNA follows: TGCAGCGTTGAAGGGTCACAAGAGACCCAGTACTTC. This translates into CSVEGSQETQYF.